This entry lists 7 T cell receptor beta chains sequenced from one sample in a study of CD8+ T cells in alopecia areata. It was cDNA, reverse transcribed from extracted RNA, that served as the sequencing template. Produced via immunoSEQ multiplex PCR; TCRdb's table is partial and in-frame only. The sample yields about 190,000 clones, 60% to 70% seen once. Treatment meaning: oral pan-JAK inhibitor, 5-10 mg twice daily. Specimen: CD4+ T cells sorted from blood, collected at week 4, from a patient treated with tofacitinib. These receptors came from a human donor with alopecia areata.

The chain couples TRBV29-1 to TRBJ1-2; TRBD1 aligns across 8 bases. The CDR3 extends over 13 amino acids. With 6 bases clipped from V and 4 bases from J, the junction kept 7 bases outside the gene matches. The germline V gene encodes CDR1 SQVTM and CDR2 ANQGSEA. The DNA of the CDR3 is TGCAGCGTGTCAGGGGGCGTTTCCTATGGCTACACCTTC. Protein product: CSVSGGVSYGYTF.

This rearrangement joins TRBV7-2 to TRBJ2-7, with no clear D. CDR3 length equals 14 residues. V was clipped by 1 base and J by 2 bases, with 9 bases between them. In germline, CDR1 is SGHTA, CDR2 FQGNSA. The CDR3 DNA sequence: TGTGCCAGCAGCTTAGTAGTATCGGCCTACGAGCAGTACTTC. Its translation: CASSLVVSAYEQYF.

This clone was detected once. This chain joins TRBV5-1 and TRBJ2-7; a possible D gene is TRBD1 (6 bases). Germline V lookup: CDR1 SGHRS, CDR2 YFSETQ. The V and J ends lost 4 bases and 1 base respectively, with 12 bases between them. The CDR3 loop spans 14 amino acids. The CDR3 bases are TGCGCCAGCAGCCCATCGACAGGTTCCTACGAGCAGTACTTC. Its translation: CASSPSTGSYEQYF.

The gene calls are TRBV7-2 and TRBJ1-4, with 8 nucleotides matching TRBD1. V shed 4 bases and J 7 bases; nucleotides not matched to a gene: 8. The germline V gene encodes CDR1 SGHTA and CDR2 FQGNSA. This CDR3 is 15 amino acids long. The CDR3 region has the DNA TGTGCCAGCAGCTCGAGGACAGGGAGTAGTGAAAAACTGTTTTTT. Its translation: CASSSRTGSSEKLFF.

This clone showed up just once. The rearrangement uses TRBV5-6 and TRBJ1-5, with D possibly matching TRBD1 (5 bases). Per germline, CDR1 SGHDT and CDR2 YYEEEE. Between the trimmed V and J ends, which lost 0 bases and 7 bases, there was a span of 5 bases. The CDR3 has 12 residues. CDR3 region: CASSLAGQPQHF. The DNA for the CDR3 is TGTGCCAGCAGCTTGGCAGGGCAGCCCCAGCATTTT. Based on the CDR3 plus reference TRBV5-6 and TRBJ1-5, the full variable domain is DAGVTQSPTHLIKTRGQQVTLRCSPKSGHDTVSWYQQALGQGPQFIFQYYEEEERQRGNFPDRFSGHQFPNYSSELNVNALLLGDSALYLCASSLAGQPQHFGDGTRLSIL.

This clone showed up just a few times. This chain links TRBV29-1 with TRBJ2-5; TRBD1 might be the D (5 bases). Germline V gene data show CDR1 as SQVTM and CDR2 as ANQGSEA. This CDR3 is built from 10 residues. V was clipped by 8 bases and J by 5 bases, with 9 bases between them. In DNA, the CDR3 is TGCAGCACAAGGGGCGAGACCCAGTACTTC. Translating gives CSTRGETQYF.

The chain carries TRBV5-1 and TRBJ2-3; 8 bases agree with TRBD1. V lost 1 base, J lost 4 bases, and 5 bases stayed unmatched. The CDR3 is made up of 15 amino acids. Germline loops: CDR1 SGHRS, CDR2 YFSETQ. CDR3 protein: CASSLRQGAADTQYF. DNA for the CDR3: TGCGCCAGCAGCTTGCGGCAGGGGGCGGCAGATACGCAGTATTTT.